This record looks at one T cell receptor beta chain sequence and its context. The method was immunoSEQ multiplex PCR; TCRdb's version includes in-frame clones alone and lacks a portion of them. The sample includes roughly 60,000 clones, approximately 80% of them seen just once. This specimen belongs to a study of blood T cell repertoires in COVID-19. Across the whole study: The United States, Italy and Spain supplied acute and convalescent COVID-19 samples.

The germline V gene encodes CDR1 SQVTM and CDR2 ANQGSEA. The V end was cut by 3 bases, the J end by 2 bases, with 10 bases between. This CDR3 spans 13 amino acids. Input material: peripheral blood. The V call is TRBV29-1, the J call TRBJ1-2; no clear D. The receptor comes from a woman in her fifties or sixties with acute or convalescent COVID-19. The DNA of the CDR3 is TGCAGCGTTGAGAGGAATCTAAACTATGGCTACACCTTC. Its protein product is CSVERNLNYGYTF.